This T cell receptor (beta chain) originates from a study of cytomegalovirus exposure and HLA in healthy donors. About the study: Drawn from HLA-typed donors, 80 million to 100 million unique TCRs were held in an early data release. General observations from the study: In a later analysis, TCR beta V- and J-gene trimming was associated with a missense DCLRE1C variant. Earlier results showed most TCR beta V segments being productive about 90% or about 30% of the time.

Per the germline V gene, CDR1 is SGHRS and CDR2 is YFSETQ. V was cut by 1 base and J by 3 bases, with 10 bases left in between. The CDR3 is 15 amino acids. Amplification used 60 Vbeta primers and 13 Jbeta primers. TCRdb keeps only in-frame clones here, not all; method: immunoSEQ multiplex PCR. The sample lists 150,000 to 200,000 clones, 12% occurring once. It was healthy bone marrow donors who served as donors. As for this clone: Its antigen is not identified.

The origin of this receptor is a man between 45 and 60 years old in good health and CMV-seropositive. Sample: PBMCs. The V call is TRBV5-1, the J call TRBJ2-2; a weak D match, TRBD2 (5 bases). The CDR3 reads CASSLWRADTGELFF. The CDR3 nucleotides read TGCGCCAGCAGCTTGTGGCGGGCCGACACCGGGGAGCTGTTTTTT. The complete variable domain, with remaining parts taken from reference TRBV5-1 and TRBJ2-2, reads KAGVTQTPRYLIKTRGQQVTLSCSPISGHRSVSWYQQTPGQGLQFLFEYFSETQRNKGNFPGRFSGRQFSNSRSEMNVSTLELGDSALYLCASSLWRADTGELFFGEGSRLTVL.